A selection of T cell receptor beta chains follows, all from one sample in a study of T cell responses to AZD1222 COVID-19 vaccine. Assay used: immunoSEQ multiplex PCR; TCRdb lists only in-frame clones, some missing. The data contain some 78,000 clones, roughly four fifths of them singletons. Source: peripheral blood, taken 28 days after the second AZD1222 dose. The source of these receptors is an adult who received the AZD1222 COVID-19 vaccine. CDR3s include the opening cysteine and the closing phenylalanine or tryptophan. The order of the fields is V gene, clone size, J gene, D gene, CDR3 DNA, CDR3 protein. The D gene is left open where the match is weak. Clone sizes are given selectively: once, few, many, or a class where the clone is expanded.

>TRBV19|-|TRBJ1-1|-
TGTGCCACCCGATATTCGGGTGACACTGAAGCTTTCTTT
CATRYSGDTEAFF
>TRBV28|-|TRBJ1-1|-
TGTGCCAGCAGTTTTTCCTACCGAGGGACGAACACTGAAGCTTTCTTT
CASSFSYRGTNTEAFF
>TRBV7-9|-|TRBJ2-2|-
TGTGCCAGCAGCTTAGGGGGCCCAAGGGGGGTCACCGGGGAGCTGTTTTTT
CASSLGGPRGVTGELFF
>TRBV10-3|-|TRBJ2-2|TRBD1
TGTGCCATCAGTGAGAACAGGGGGGCGGGAAACACCGGGGAGCTGTTTTTT
CAISENRGAGNTGELFF
>TRBV6-5|-|TRBJ2-1|-
TGTGCCAGCAGTTACTCTCCTCCGGGTGAGCAGTTCTTC
CASSYSPPGEQFF
>TRBV11-2|-|TRBJ1-1|-
TGTGCCAGCAGCTTAGAAGTTGCCGGCATGGATACTGAAGCTTTCTTT
CASSLEVAGMDTEAFF
>TRBV5-4|-|TRBJ1-1|TRBD1
TGTGCCAGCAGCGTCCCGACAGGGGGCACTGAAGCTTTCTTT
CASSVPTGGTEAFF
>TRBV28|-|TRBJ2-7|-
TGTGCCAGCAGTCGGGCCGGGGCGTCCCAGGAGGCGCAGTACTTC
CASSRAGASQEAQYF
>TRBV10-3|-|TRBJ1-2|TRBD1
TGTGCCATCAGTTCGGGACAGGGGGCCCGAAACTATGGCTACACCTTC
CAISSGQGARNYGYTF
>TRBV6-2/TRBV6-3|-|TRBJ2-2|TRBD2
TGTGCCAGCAGCCTTAGTACTAGCGGGAACACCGGGGAGCTGTTTTTT
CASSLSTSGNTGELFF
>TRBV7-2|-|TRBJ1-5|TRBD1
TGTGCCAGCAGCTCGACGACAGGGTTTGAAGGCAATCAGCCCCAGCATTTT
CASSSTTGFEGNQPQHF
>TRBV2|-|TRBJ1-1|-
TGTGCCAGCAGTGATCAGAACACTGAAGCTTTCTTT
CASSDQNTEAFF
>TRBV7-2|-|TRBJ2-3|-
TGTGCCAGCAGCGCTGACTGGACCAGCACAGATACGCAGTATTTT
CASSADWTSTDTQYF
>TRBV27|-|TRBJ1-1|-
TGTGCCAGCAGTTCGGGCCCAGCGGGACTGAACACTGAAGCTTTCTTT
CASSSGPAGLNTEAFF
>TRBV27|-|TRBJ1-1|-
TGTGCCAGCAGTTTCAGGTGGCTCACTGAAGCTTTCTTT
CASSFRWLTEAFF
>TRBV7-6|-|TRBJ2-7|TRBD1
TGTGCCAGCAGCCGTAAAAGGACAGGGGAGAACGAGCAGTACTTC
CASSRKRTGENEQYF
>TRBV6-5|-|TRBJ2-7|-
TGTGCCAGCAGGCCTAAAAGAGGGAGCTCCTACGAGCAGTACTTC
CASRPKRGSSYEQYF
>TRBV7-9|-|TRBJ1-4|TRBD1
TGTGCCAGCAGCGCGGGACAGGATAATGAAAAACTGTTTTTT
CASSAGQDNEKLFF
>TRBV30|once|TRBJ1-2|TRBD1
TGTGCCTGGAGTGGGTATCTGACAGGGATCTATGGCTACACCTTC
CAWSGYLTGIYGYTF
>TRBV11-3|-|TRBJ2-1|-
TGTGCCAGCAGCTTAGATCGATGGGAAGGAGAGCAGTTCTTC
CASSLDRWEGEQFF
>TRBV5-4|-|TRBJ2-7|TRBD2
TGTGCCAGCAGCCGGGAGGGCGCGCGGTTCGAGCAGTACTTC
CASSREGARFEQYF
>TRBV19|-|TRBJ1-4|-
TGTGCCAGTAGTATACGAGGACAGAGAAATGAAAAACTGTTTTTT
CASSIRGQRNEKLFF
>TRBV2|-|TRBJ1-2|-
TGTGCCAGCACCCCTGGCCCCGGGATGGGCTACACCTTC
CASTPGPGMGYTF
>TRBV5-6|-|TRBJ1-1|-
TGTGCCAGCAGCTTGGTGGCAGCGGACACTGAAGCTTTCTTT
CASSLVAADTEAFF
>TRBV7-2|-|TRBJ2-3|TRBD2
TGTGCCAGCAGCTTAACTAGCGGAACAGATACGCAGTATTTT
CASSLTSGTDTQYF
>TRBV5-1|-|TRBJ2-1|TRBD2
TGCGCCAGCAGCTTTTCTAGCGGGACGTTGAATGAGCAGTTCTTC
CASSFSSGTLNEQFF
>TRBV28|-|TRBJ1-4|-
TGTGCCACCGCTTTGAGAGACGGGGTTAGGGAAAAACTGTTTTTT
CATALRDGVREKLFF
>TRBV4-2|-|TRBJ2-1|TRBD2
TGTGCCAGCAGCCAGAAAGCGGGAGGGCCTCTGAATGAGCAGTTCTTC
CASSQKAGGPLNEQFF
>TRBV4-2|-|TRBJ2-3|-
TGTGCCAGCAGCAGATCGGTCCAGGGATACACAGATACGCAGTATTTT
CASSRSVQGYTDTQYF
>TRBV9|once|TRBJ1-1|TRBD1
TGTGCCAGCAGCGTGACAGGGGGCACTGAAGCTTTCTTT
CASSVTGGTEAFF
>TRBV4-3|-|TRBJ2-1|-
TGCGCCAGCAGCCAAGTCAAGGGCAATGAGCAGTTCTTC
CASSQVKGNEQFF
>TRBV28|-|TRBJ1-5|TRBD1
TGTGCCAGCAGTTTGGAACAGGGGGTACAGCCCCAGCATTTT
CASSLEQGVQPQHF
>TRBV29-1|-|TRBJ1-4|-
TGCAGCGCCTCAATGGGGCCCGATAATGAAAAACTGTTTTTT
CSASMGPDNEKLFF
>TRBV18|few|TRBJ1-5|-
TGTGCCAGCTCACCACCCTCCGGGGGGGGCAGGGGTGGACAGCCCCAGCATTTT
CASSPPSGGGRGGQPQHF
>TRBV28|-|TRBJ2-3|-
TGTGCCAGCAGTAACACAGATACGCAGTATTTT
CASSNTDTQYF
>TRBV4-2|-|TRBJ1-1|TRBD1
TGTGCCAGCAGCCAAGGACACACAGGGGACACTGAAGCTTTCTTT
CASSQGHTGDTEAFF
>TRBV6-2/TRBV6-3|-|TRBJ1-5|-
TGTGCCAGCAGTTACCGGGGCAATCAGCCCCAGCATTTT
CASSYRGNQPQHF
>TRBV7-2|-|TRBJ2-7|TRBD2
TGTGCCAGCAGCTCGGGAGGATCGAGGGGACCTTTGAACGAGCAGTACTTC
CASSSGGSRGPLNEQYF
>TRBV19|-|TRBJ1-3|-
TGTGCCAGTAGTATCGACCGGAGCTCTGGAAACACCATATATTTT
CASSIDRSSGNTIYF
>TRBV5-1|-|TRBJ2-7|TRBD2
TGCGCCAGCAGGCCCGTACTAGCGGCCAACTACGAGCAGTACTTC
CASRPVLAANYEQYF
>TRBV18|-|TRBJ1-1|TRBD1
TGTGCCAGCTCACCCCGCCCTGGGGGGACAGGGAACATGAACACTGAAGCTTTCTTT
CASSPRPGGTGNMNTEAFF
>TRBV28|-|TRBJ1-5|TRBD1
TGTGCCAGCAGTTCCTGGACAGGGGGCCATCAGCCCCAGCATTTT
CASSSWTGGHQPQHF
>TRBV7-9|-|TRBJ1-1|-
TGTGCCAGCAGCTCGGCCCGGGACCCAGGTCGGTCTTTCTTT
CASSSARDPGRSFF
>TRBV7-8|-|TRBJ1-1|TRBD1
TGTGCCAGCAGCTTCGCGGACAGGGGGCCTGAAGCTTTCTTT
CASSFADRGPEAFF
>TRBV4-2|-|TRBJ1-2|-
TGTGCCAGCAGCCAAGAGGGGAGGGTAATTGGCTACACCTTC
CASSQEGRVIGYTF
>TRBV28|-|TRBJ1-2|-
TGTGCCAGCAGTTTGAGGGGAGGTAACTATGGCTACACCTTC
CASSLRGGNYGYTF
>TRBV28|-|TRBJ1-3|-
TGTGCCAGCAGTTCTGGGGACCCCTCTGGAAACACCATATATTTT
CASSSGDPSGNTIYF
>TRBV30|many|TRBJ1-4|TRBD1
TGTGCCTGGAGTGTTTCGTGGGGGACAGGTGGAGAAAAACTGTTTTTT
CAWSVSWGTGGEKLFF
>TRBV13|-|TRBJ2-7|TRBD2
TGTGCCAGCAGAAAAGCGGGAGGGCCATTGGAGCAGTACTTC
CASRKAGGPLEQYF
>TRBV7-3|-|TRBJ2-1|-
TGTGCCAGCAGCTTAGAGCGTGCCCTTGTCAATGAGCAGTTCTTC
CASSLERALVNEQFF
>TRBV3-1/TRBV3-2|-|TRBJ2-3|-
TGTGCCAGCAGCCACCAGGGAGCTCTAACGCAGTATTTT
CASSHQGALTQYF
>TRBV6-5|-|TRBJ1-2|TRBD1
TGTGCCAGCAGGGCGGGACAGCATCCGGTTTATTACACCTTC
CASRAGQHPVYYTF
>TRBV4-1|-|TRBJ2-2|-
TGCGCCAGCAGCCAAGTCCGGGAGCTGTTTTTT
CASSQVRELFF